Given below is one T cell receptor (beta chain) in context. In TCRdb, the PCR reads were re-called with MiXCR into one record per CDR3 protein. The sample holds under 650,000 distinct CDR3 sequences; 15% to 20% are singletons and the top ten take roughly 0.9%. These data are taken from a study of molecular identifiers for immune sequencing clone quantification. The V end was cut by 5 bases, the J end by 0 bases, with 14 bases between. Germline V gene lookup returns CDR1 SEHNR and CDR2 FQNEAQ (reference sequence). This CDR3 is 16 amino acids long. This sequence originates from a human donor in good health. Some libraries in this study had Jurkat cell RNA spiked in. This chain joins TRBV7-9 and TRBJ1-3; D possibly corresponds to TRBD1 (5 bases). What was sequenced was naive CD8+ T cells from blood, with Jurkat cell RNA spiked in. The subset is: FACS-sorted CD8+CD4-CCR7+CD45RA+ naive T cells. CDR3 DNA: TGTGCCAGCAGCCAAGGGACCGCCGTCTCTGGAAACACCATATATTTT. It yields the protein CASSQGTAVSGNTIYF.